A single sample is the source of the 2 T cell receptor beta chains below, sequenced in a study of CD8 T cells in Susac syndrome. Roughly 0.45 to 1 ug RNA was reverse transcribed with random hexamers. One entry per CDR3 protein, called by TCRdb with MiXCR from the immunoSEQ multiplex PCR reads. The table includes about 90,000 distinct CDR3 sequences, roughly 96% detected once. The sequenced sample was CD8+ T cells from PBMCs. These receptor sequences come from a human donor with Susac syndrome.

In its sample, this clonotype was seen a few times. The chain is built from TRBV20-1 and TRBJ2-5; tentatively, D is TRBD1 or TRBD2 (6 bases each). CDR1 and CDR2 (germline): DFQATT, SNEGSKA (reference sequence). The CDR3 is 17 residues long. V was cut by 1 base and J by 1 base, with 19 bases left in between. The CDR3 protein is CSARVLVSGGPQETQYF. CDR3 DNA: TGCAGTGCTAGAGTTTTAGTTAGTGGGGGGCCCCAAGAGACCCAGTACTTC.

The chain links TRBV15 to TRBJ2-4; D may be TRBD1 or TRBD2 (5 bases each). The V gene's germline CDR1 is LNHNV and CDR2 YYDKDF (reference sequence). V lost 3 bases and J lost 6, with 12 bases in between. This CDR3 comprises 14 residues. The CDR3 DNA follows: TGTGCCACCAGCAGCCGCCTTGGGGGAAACATTCAGTACTTC. Protein product: CATSSRLGGNIQYF.